This TCR beta chain was captured in a study of OX40 agonist ivuxolimab in advanced cancers. Profiling relied on immunoSEQ multiplex PCR, and the TCRdb table lists in-frame clones only, not all of them. Of about 37,000 clones listed, about 90% were seen once; the top ten hold roughly 19%. Patients were ineligible given autoimmune disease history or systemic immunosuppression. Trimming took 0 bases from V and 4 from J, leaving 9 bases between them. Germline V gene data show CDR1 as SGHTA and CDR2 as FQGNSA. The CDR3 contains 14 residues. The sequence was obtained from an adult with an advanced solid tumor such as melanoma, head and neck, liver or kidney cancer. The sample was CD4+ or CD8+ T cells sorted from blood, taken in a trial of the OX40 agonist ivuxolimab. The J gene is TRBJ2-5, the V gene TRBV7-2; unclear D gene. The CDR3 DNA reads TGTGCCAGCAGCTTAGCAGGGTTGGCAGAGACCCAGTACTTC. It translates to CASSLAGLAETQYF. Full variable domain (outside the CDR3, taken from reference TRBV7-2 and TRBJ2-5): GAGVSQSPSNKVTEKGKDVELRCDPISGHTALYWYRQSLGQGLEFLIYFQGNSAPDKSGLPSDRFSAERTGGSVSTLTIQRTQQEDSAVYLCASSLAGLAETQYFGPGTRLLVL.